Listed below are T cell receptor beta chains from one sample, sequenced in a study of T cells in Graves' hyperthyroidism and ophthalmopathy. TCRdb redid the calling of the multiplex PCR reads with MiXCR, one entry per CDR3 protein. The table has roughly 250,000 distinct CDR3 sequences, approximately 15% seen once; the top ten hold about an eighth. Sequenced sample: blood. All receptors derive from a woman aged 40-49 years with Graves' hyperthyroidism that later progressed to Graves' ophthalmopathy. Both conserved end residues are part of each CDR3. The D gene is left open where the match is weak. Clone size is shown for a subset of rows, as once, few, many or a class of expanded clone.

J	D	length	V	size	CDR3	DNA
TRBJ1-1	TRBD1	11	TRBV6-1	many	CASSTTGKAFF	TGTGCCAGCAGCACGACAGGGAAAGCTTTCTTT
TRBJ1-3	.	15	TRBV5-1	.	CASSLDYSSGNTIYF	TGCGCCAGCAGCTTGGATTATTCCTCTGGAAACACCATATATTTT
TRBJ2-3	.	15	TRBV5-6	.	CASSLGGGWSDTQYF	TGTGCCAGCAGCTTGGGAGGAGGGTGGTCCGATACGCAGTATTTT
TRBJ1-4	.	16	TRBV6-1	many	CASRSVKDRPDEKLFF	TGTGCCAGCAGATCTGTTAAGGACAGACCCGATGAAAAACTGTTTTTT
TRBJ2-1	TRBD2	16	TRBV3-1	many	CASLGITSGSYNEQFF	TGTGCCAGCCTTGGAATTACTAGCGGGAGTTACAATGAGCAGTTCTTC
TRBJ1-2	TRBD1	15	TRBV30	.	CAWSSFRDRGSGYTF	TGTGCCTGGAGTTCTTTCCGGGACAGGGGAAGTGGCTACACCTTC
TRBJ2-1	.	15	TRBV7-9	many	CASSFGQFFYNEQFF	TGTGCCAGCAGCTTCGGACAGTTCTTTTACAATGAGCAGTTCTTC
TRBJ2-1	TRBD2	15	TRBV5-5	few	CASSLYSGDGDEQFF	TGTGCCAGCAGCTTGTACAGCGGGGACGGAGATGAGCAGTTCTTC
TRBJ2-3	TRBD2	16	TRBV7-9	many	CASSLSASGVTDTQYF	TGTGCCAGCAGCTTATCCGCTAGCGGGGTAACAGATACGCAGTATTTT
TRBJ1-1	.	11	TRBV5-1	many	CASSLKNEAFF	TGCGCCAGCAGCTTGAAAAATGAAGCTTTCTTT